This T cell receptor beta chain was profiled in a study of blood T cell repertoires in COVID-19. About the study: Spain, Italy and the United States supplied samples that represented acute and convalescent COVID-19. Nucleic acid was either cDNA or gDNA, and it came from T cells, B-cell-depleted T cells, or PBMCs.

Source study methods: Counts of nucleated cells, estimated from reference gene primer amplification, were obtained. Profiled with immunoSEQ multiplex PCR; TCRdb holds only in-frame clones, not every one. The V and J calls and the clone size are those of that table, but D and trimming were determined from the DNA. The table records fewer than 600,000 clones, approximately 92% of them present only once. Specimen: peripheral blood. This receptor was identified in a man aged 18 to 30 with COVID-19, enrolled during active disease.

CDR3 region: CASSWGTGGDYGYTF. The CDR3 coding sequence is TGTGCCAGCAGCTGGGGGACAGGGGGAGACTATGGCTACACCTTC. V and J are TRBV7-2 and TRBJ1-2; 11 bases fit TRBD1. From germline, CDR1 is SGHTA and CDR2 FQGNSA. CDR3 length: 15 residues. After removal of 4 bases from V and 3 bases from J, the junction contained 4 bases not matched to a gene.